This passage covers 27 T cell receptor beta chains from one sample sequenced in a study of blood T cell repertoires in COVID-19. Assay: immunoSEQ multiplex PCR; the TCRdb copy retains only in-frame clones and omits some. The sample lists some 450,000 clones, roughly 89% occurring once. Sequencing was performed on peripheral blood. All receptors come from a man between 18 and 35 years old with COVID-19, enrolled during active disease.

The CDR3 protein is CASRGVRGPVEQFF. In DNA form, the CDR3 reads TGCGCCAGCCGGGGGGTCCGAGGGCCGGTTGAGCAGTTCTTC. The chain joins TRBV5-1 to TRBJ2-1; 7 nucleotides align to TRBD2. The CDR3 is 14 residues long. After removal of 7 bases from V and 9 bases from J, the junction contained 13 bases not matched to a gene. The germline V gene has CDR1 SGHRS and CDR2 YFSETQ.

The rearrangement joins TRBV6-6 to TRBJ2-1; TRBD2 matches 10 bases. After removal of 5 bases from V and 6 bases from J, the junction contained 7 bases not matched to a gene. Germline loops: CDR1 MNHNY, CDR2 SVGAGI (reference sequence). The CDR3 contains 15 residues. Here the CDR3 reads CASSHGRLAGNEQFF. Here the CDR3 DNA reads TGTGCCAGCAGTCATGGGCGACTAGCGGGCAATGAGCAGTTCTTC.

The chain links TRBV5-4 to TRBJ1-1; 9 nucleotides agree with TRBD1. V was pared by 5 bases and J by 5 bases, with 7 bases of the junction left unmatched. The CDR3 contains 14 residues. The germline V gene has CDR1 SGHNT and CDR2 YYREEE (reference sequence). The CDR3: CASRTGTGWTEAFF. The CDR3, as DNA: TGTGCCAGCAGGACCGGGACAGGGTGGACTGAAGCTTTCTTT. Full variable domain (missing parts from reference TRBV5-4 and TRBJ1-1): ETGVTQSPTHLIKTRGQQVTLRCSSQSGHNTVSWYQQALGQGPQFIFQYYREEENGRGNFPPRFSGLQFPNYSSELNVNALELDDSALYLCASRTGTGWTEAFFGQGTRLTVV.

The table lists this clone with a count of one. This chain joins TRBV7-8 and TRBJ2-3, with D unresolved. The length of the CDR3 is 15 residues. The V end lost 1 base, the J end lost 1 base, and 9 bases lay between the germline ends. In germline, CDR1 is SGHVS, CDR2 FQNEAQ. The CDR3, as DNA: TGTGCCAGCAGCTTAGTTCCAGTCGGCACAGATACGCAGTATTTT. Translated: CASSLVPVGTDTQYF.

The chain joins TRBV9 to TRBJ2-7; D is perhaps TRBD1 (5 bases). V was clipped by 3 bases and J by 5 bases, with 15 bases between them. CDR1 is SGDLS and CDR2 is YYNGEE in the germline V gene. The CDR3 sequence is 14 residues long. Here the CDR3 reads CASSGGAGSDEQYF. DNA for the CDR3: TGTGCCAGCAGCGGTGGGGCAGGGTCAGACGAGCAGTACTTC.

The J gene is TRBJ2-5, the V gene TRBV27; a possible D gene is TRBD2 (6 bases). CDR1 and CDR2 from the germline V gene are MNHEY and SMNVEV (reference sequence). The CDR3 runs to 14 residues. Trimming removed 4 bases at V and 3 bases at J, with 12 bases between. CDR3 coding DNA: TGTGCCAGCAGTTCCAGACTAGGGGAAGAGACCCAGTACTTC. This codes for CASSSRLGEETQYF.

This chain joins TRBV7-9 and TRBJ2-7; D is uncertain. V lost 1 base to trimming and J lost 13 bases, with 17 bases between them. The CDR3 spans 13 residues. Germline assignment: CDR1 SEHNR and CDR2 FQNEAQ (reference sequence). CDR3 sequence: CASSLGQALPTYF. CDR3 DNA sequence: TGTGCCAGCAGCTTAGGGCAGGCCCTCCCGACATACTTC.

Here the CDR3 reads CARTCGGLEPGELFF. In nucleotides, the CDR3 is TGTGCCAGAACTTGTGGGGGCCTCGAGCCCGGGGAGCTGTTTTTT. This chain links TRBV6-5 with TRBJ2-2; tentative D call: TRBD1 (6 bases). Per the germline V gene, CDR1 is MNHEY and CDR2 is SVGAGI. The CDR3 extends over 15 amino acids. V was trimmed by 9 bases and J by 6 bases, leaving 20 bases between them.

The genes are TRBV11-3 and TRBJ2-5; 9 bases are a match to TRBD1. V trimming: 1 base; J trimming: 5 bases; junction bases outside the gene matches: 8. Germline V gives CDR1 SGHNT, CDR2 YENEEA. The CDR3 totals 16 residues. CDR3 amino acids: CASSLVLHGTGETQYF. The CDR3 DNA follows: TGTGCCAGCAGCTTAGTCCTCCACGGGACAGGGGAGACCCAGTACTTC.

The rearrangement links TRBV30 to TRBJ1-6; the D is unclear. The CDR3 covers 14 residues. Trimming removed 4 bases at V and 8 bases at J, with 15 bases between. Germline V CDR1 and CDR2: GTSNPN, SVGIG (reference sequence). The DNA of the CDR3 is TGTGCCTGGAATTTATTCAGTACCTATTCACCCCTCCACTTT. This codes for CAWNLFSTYSPLHF.

The chain is built from TRBV30 and TRBJ1-1; weak D call: TRBD1 (5 bases). V was pared by 3 bases and J by 4 bases, with 15 bases between. The CDR3 consists of 14 residues. Germline V CDR1 and CDR2: GTSNPN, SVGIG (reference sequence). The CDR3 DNA reads TGTGCCTGGAGAGCCGGGGAGGGGCCCACTGAAGCTTTCTTT. Protein: CAWRAGEGPTEAFF.

V and J are TRBV6-4 and TRBJ2-1, with 12 bases matching TRBD2. Germline V gene data show CDR1 as MRHNA and CDR2 as SNTAGT. The junction had 3 bases not matched to a gene; V was cut back by 3 bases and J by 12 bases. CDR3 length equals 13 residues. CDR3: CASSELAGGVQFF. CDR3 nucleotides: TGTGCCAGCAGTGAACTAGCGGGGGGTGTGCAGTTCTTC.

CDR3 sequence (DNA): TGTGCCAGCAGCTTTTACTCCTCCTACGAGCAGTACTTC. This sequence encodes CASSFYSSYEQYF. V gene TRBV5-4 combines with J gene TRBJ2-7; D ambiguous. The CDR3 has 13 amino acids. Germline V CDR1 and CDR2: SGHNT, YYREEE (reference sequence). Trimming took off 2 bases at V and 0 bases at J, with 6 bases between the two ends.

CDR3 in amino acids: CASSLRTSGGGEQFF. DNA of the CDR3: TGTGCCAGCAGTCTACGGACTAGCGGGGGGGGTGAGCAGTTCTTC. The gene calls are TRBV6-5 and TRBJ2-1; 15 nucleotides line up with TRBD2. V lost 5 bases and J lost 9; bases outside the gene matches: 5. This CDR3 is 15 amino acids long. Looked up from germline, CDR1 is MNHEY and CDR2 is SVGAGI.

The chain employs TRBV28 and TRBJ1-2; a possible D gene is TRBD1 (5 bases). The CDR3 spans 12 residues. Trimming removed 6 bases from V and 3 bases from J, with 8 bases in between. Germline CDR1 MDHEN, CDR2 SYDVKM. DNA of the CDR3: TGTGCCAGCAGGGGCAGGGACTATGGCTACACCTTC. It translates to CASRGRDYGYTF.

This chain connects TRBV18 to TRBJ1-1, with 8 bases matching TRBD1. V was clipped by 3 bases and J by 3 bases; unmatched bases: 3. There are 14 residues in the CDR3. Looked up from germline, CDR1 is KGHSH and CDR2 is LQKENI. The CDR3 nucleotides read TGTGCCAGCTCACCCATGGGACAGGACACTGAAGCTTTCTTT. This translates into CASSPMGQDTEAFF.

The V call is TRBV30, the J call TRBJ2-3, with a possible D match to TRBD1 (6 bases). This CDR3 region has 15 residues. Trimming shortened V by 0 bases and J by 4 bases, and 14 bases separated the two germline ends. CDR1 and CDR2 (germline): GTSNPN, SVGIG (reference sequence). CDR3 amino acids: CAWSVQQGGADTQYF. The CDR3 DNA reads as TGTGCCTGGAGTGTACAACAGGGTGGTGCAGATACGCAGTATTTT.

V and J are TRBV10-1 and TRBJ2-7; D remains ambiguous. CDR3 length: 13 residues. Germline lookup yields CDR1 WNHNN and CDR2 SYGVQD (reference sequence). Trimming cost V 6 bases and J 6 bases, with 15 bases left between them. As DNA, the CDR3 is TGCGCCAGCAGCCCCGAATCCGCGAGCGAGCAGTACTTC. Its protein is CASSPESASEQYF.

This chain connects TRBV5-1 to TRBJ1-3, with a tentative D call TRBD1 (5 bases). Germline V gene data show CDR1 as SGHRS and CDR2 as YFSETQ. Trimming pared 0 bases from V and 0 bases from J, leaving 7 bases between. This CDR3 has 15 amino acids. The CDR3 DNA is TGCGCCAGCAGCTTGGGGACACTCTCTGGAAACACCATATATTTT. Its translation: CASSLGTLSGNTIYF.

The chain has TRBV24-1 and TRBJ1-1; TRBD1 aligns across 10 bases. The CDR3 spans 13 residues. The germline CDR1 and CDR2 sequences are KGHDR and SFDVKD. With 7 bases clipped from V and 5 bases from J, the junction kept 3 bases outside the gene matches. The CDR3 sequence is CATRGQGYTEAFF. CDR3 in DNA: TGTGCCACCAGGGGACAGGGGTATACTGAAGCTTTCTTT.

The chain has TRBV5-4 and TRBJ1-5; D gene uncertain. Trimming pared 2 bases from V and 0 bases from J, leaving 9 bases between. The CDR3 extends over 15 amino acids. Germline V gives CDR1 SGHNT, CDR2 YYREEE (reference sequence). CDR3 bases: TGTGCCAGCAGCTTAGGCGGGTCTAGCAATCAGCCCCAGCATTTT. It specifies CASSLGGSSNQPQHF.

The CDR3, as DNA: TGCGCCAGCAGCCGTAGCGGGGGCACAGATACGCAGTATTTT. This translates into CASSRSGGTDTQYF. The rearrangement joins TRBV4-1 to TRBJ2-3, with 8 bases lining up with TRBD2. V shed 4 bases, J shed 1 base, and the junction held 1 base outside the gene matches. Germline V gene sequence: CDR1 MGHRA, CDR2 YSYEKL. CDR3 length: 14 amino acids.

Points on this clone: A junction boundary mismatches the germline segment, possibly from a read error. Here the CDR3 reads CTSRTSGRTDTQYF. CDR3 in DNA: TGTACCAGCAGGACTAGCGGGAGAACAGATACGCAGTATTTT. The V and J genes are TRBV28 and TRBJ2-3, with 13 bases identical to TRBD2. From germline, CDR1 is MDHEN and CDR2 SYDVKM. The CDR3 totals 14 residues.

V is TRBV5-1 and J is TRBJ2-5; maybe TRBD1 (6 bases). The CDR3 sequence is 16 residues long. With 2 bases removed from V and 3 bases from J, the gap between germline ends came to 17 bases. Germline V lookup: CDR1 SGHRS, CDR2 YFSETQ. The CDR3 is CASSLPSGTPKETQYF. The CDR3 DNA is TGCGCCAGCAGCTTACCCTCCGGGACACCTAAAGAGACCCAGTACTTC.

The V and J genes are TRBV20-1 and TRBJ2-2; the D is unclear. Trimming removed 3 bases at V and 5 bases at J, with 10 bases between. The CDR3 length is 13 residues. Germline V CDR1 and CDR2: DFQATT, SNEGSKA (reference sequence). The CDR3 DNA reads TGCAGTGCTAGTAACGAGGTGACCGGGGAGCTGTTTTTT. Its translation: CSASNEVTGELFF.

This clone was counted a few times. The chain links TRBV5-6 to TRBJ1-4; 9 nucleotides agree with TRBD1. V shed 3 bases, J shed 8 bases, and the junction held 5 bases outside the gene matches. The germline V gene encodes CDR1 SGHDT and CDR2 YYEEEE. The CDR3 is 14 residues long. The CDR3 spells CASSSRDRDEKLFF. DNA for the CDR3: TGTGCCAGCAGCTCTAGGGACAGGGACGAAAAACTGTTTTTT.

This clone was seen only a few times. The V and J genes are TRBV6-5 and TRBJ2-7, with TRBD2 matching over 10 bases. Germline V lookup: CDR1 MNHEY, CDR2 SVGAGI. The CDR3 spans 13 residues. Losses at the gene ends were 6 bases for V and 2 bases for J; bases not matched to a gene: 1. This CDR3 is CASRAGGTYEQYF. In DNA, the CDR3 is TGTGCCAGCAGAGCGGGAGGGACCTACGAGCAGTACTTC.